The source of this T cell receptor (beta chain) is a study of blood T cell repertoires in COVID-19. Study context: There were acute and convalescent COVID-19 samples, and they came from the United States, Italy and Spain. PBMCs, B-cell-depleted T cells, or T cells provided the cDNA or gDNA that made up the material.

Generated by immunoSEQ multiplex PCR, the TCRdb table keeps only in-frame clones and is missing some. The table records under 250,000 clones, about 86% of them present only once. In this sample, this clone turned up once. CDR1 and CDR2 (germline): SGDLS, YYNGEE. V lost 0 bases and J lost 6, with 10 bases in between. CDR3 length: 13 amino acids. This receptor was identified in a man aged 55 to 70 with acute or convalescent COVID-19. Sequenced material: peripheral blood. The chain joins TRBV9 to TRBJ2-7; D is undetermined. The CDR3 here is CASSVGALAEQYF. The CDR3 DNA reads TGTGCCAGCAGCGTAGGGGCCCTCGCCGAGCAGTACTTC.